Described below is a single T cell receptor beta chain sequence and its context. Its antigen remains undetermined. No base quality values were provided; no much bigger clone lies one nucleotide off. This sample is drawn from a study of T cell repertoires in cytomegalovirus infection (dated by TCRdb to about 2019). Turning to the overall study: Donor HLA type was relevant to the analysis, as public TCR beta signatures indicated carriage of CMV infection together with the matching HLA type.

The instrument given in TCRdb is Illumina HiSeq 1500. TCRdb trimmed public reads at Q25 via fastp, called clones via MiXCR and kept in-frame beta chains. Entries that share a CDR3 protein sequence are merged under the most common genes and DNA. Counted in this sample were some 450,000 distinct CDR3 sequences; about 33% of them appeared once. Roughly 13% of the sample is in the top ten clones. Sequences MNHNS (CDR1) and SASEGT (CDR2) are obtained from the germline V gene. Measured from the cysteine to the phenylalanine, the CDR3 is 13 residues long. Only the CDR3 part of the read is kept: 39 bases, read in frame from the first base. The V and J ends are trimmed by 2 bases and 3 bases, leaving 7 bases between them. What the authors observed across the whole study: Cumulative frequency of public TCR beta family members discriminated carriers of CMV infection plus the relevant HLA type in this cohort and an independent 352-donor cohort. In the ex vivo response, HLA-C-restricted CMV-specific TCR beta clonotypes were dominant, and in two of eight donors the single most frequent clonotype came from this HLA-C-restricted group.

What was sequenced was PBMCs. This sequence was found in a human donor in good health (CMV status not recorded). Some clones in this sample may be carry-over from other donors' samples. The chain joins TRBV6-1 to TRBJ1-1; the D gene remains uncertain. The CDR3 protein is CASSESSYTEAFF. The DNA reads TGTGCCAGCAGTGAAAGCTCCTACACTGAAGCTTTCTTT.